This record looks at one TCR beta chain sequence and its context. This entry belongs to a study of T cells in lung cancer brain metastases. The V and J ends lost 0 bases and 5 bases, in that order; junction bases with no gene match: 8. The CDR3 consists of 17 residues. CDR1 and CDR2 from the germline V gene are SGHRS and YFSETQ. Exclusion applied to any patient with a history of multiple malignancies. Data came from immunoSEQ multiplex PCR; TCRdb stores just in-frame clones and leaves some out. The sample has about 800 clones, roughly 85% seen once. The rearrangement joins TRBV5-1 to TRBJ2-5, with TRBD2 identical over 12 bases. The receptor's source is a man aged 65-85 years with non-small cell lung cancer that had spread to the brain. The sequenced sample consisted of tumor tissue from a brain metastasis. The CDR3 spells CASSLDPLAGGEETQYF. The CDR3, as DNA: TGCGCCAGCAGCTTGGACCCACTAGCGGGAGGAGAGGAGACCCAGTACTTC.